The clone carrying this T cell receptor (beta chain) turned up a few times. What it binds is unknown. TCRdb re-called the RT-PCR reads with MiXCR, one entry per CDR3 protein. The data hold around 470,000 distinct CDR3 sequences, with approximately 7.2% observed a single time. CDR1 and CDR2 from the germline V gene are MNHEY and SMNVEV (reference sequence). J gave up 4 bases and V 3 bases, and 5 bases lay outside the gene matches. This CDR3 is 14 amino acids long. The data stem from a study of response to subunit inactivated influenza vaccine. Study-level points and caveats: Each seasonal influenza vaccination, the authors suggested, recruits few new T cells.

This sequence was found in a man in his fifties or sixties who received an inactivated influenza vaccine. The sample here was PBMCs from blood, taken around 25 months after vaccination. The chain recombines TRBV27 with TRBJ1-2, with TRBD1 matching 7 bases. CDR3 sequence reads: CASSLKGAGYGYTF. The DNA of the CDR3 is TGTGCCAGCAGTTTGAAGGGGGCTGGCTATGGCTACACCTTC.